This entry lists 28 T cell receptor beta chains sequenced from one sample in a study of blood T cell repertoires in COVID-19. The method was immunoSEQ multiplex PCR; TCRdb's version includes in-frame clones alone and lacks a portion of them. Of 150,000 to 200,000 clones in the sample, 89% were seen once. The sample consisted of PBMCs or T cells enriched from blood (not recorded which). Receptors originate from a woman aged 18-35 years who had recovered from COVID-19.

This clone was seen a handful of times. The CDR3 here is CASYSGSSYNEQFF. CDR3 nucleotides: TGTGCCAGCTATAGCGGGAGCTCCTACAATGAGCAGTTCTTC. This sequence joins TRBV18 and TRBJ2-1; 9 bases align to TRBD2. CDR1 is KGHSH and CDR2 is LQKENI in the germline V gene. V lost 7 bases to trimming and J lost 0 bases; unmatched junction nucleotides: 1. The CDR3 sequence is 14 residues long.

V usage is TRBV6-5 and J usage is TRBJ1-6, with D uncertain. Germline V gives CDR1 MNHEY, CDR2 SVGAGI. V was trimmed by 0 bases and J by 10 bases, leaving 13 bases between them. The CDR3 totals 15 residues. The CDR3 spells CASSYSFQYESPLHF. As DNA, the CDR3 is TGTGCCAGCAGTTACTCGTTCCAGTATGAATCACCCCTCCACTTT.

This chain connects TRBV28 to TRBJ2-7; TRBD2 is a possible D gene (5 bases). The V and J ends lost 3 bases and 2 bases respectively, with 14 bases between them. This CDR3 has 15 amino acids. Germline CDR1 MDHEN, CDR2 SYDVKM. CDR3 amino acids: CASSFSGISAYEQYF. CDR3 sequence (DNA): TGTGCCAGCAGTTTCTCGGGAATATCGGCCTACGAGCAGTACTTC.

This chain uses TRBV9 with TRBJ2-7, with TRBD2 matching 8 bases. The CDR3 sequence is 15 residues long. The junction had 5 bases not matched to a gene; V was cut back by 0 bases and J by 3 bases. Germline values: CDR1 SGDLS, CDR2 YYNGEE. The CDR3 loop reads CASSVGGTSVYEQYF. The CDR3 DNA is TGTGCCAGCAGCGTAGGGGGGACTAGTGTCTACGAGCAGTACTTC.

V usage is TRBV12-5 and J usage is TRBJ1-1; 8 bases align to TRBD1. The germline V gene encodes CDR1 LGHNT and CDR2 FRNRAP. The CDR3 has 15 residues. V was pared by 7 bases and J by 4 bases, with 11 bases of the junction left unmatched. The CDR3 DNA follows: TGTGCTAGTGCCCCCGAACAGGGGGGATTCACTGAAGCTTTCTTT. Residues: CASAPEQGGFTEAFF. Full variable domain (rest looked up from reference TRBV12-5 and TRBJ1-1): DARVTQTPRHKVTEMGQEVTMRCQPILGHNTVFWYRQTMMQGLELLAYFRNRAPLDDSGMPKDRFSAEMPDATLATLKIQPSEPRDSAVYFCASAPEQGGFTEAFFGQGTRLTVV.

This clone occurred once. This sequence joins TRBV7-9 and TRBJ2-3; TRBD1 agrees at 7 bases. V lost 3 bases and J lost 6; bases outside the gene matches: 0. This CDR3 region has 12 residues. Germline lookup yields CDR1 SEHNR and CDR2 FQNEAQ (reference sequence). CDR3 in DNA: TGTGCCAGCAGCTTCAGGGGGGATACGCAGTATTTT. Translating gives CASSFRGDTQYF. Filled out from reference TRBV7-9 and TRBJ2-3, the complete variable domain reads DTGVSQNPRHKITKRGQNVTFRCDPISEHNRLYWYRQTLGQGPEFLTYFQNEAQLEKSRLLSDRFSAERPKGSFSTLEIQRTEQGDSAMYLCASSFRGDTQYFGPGTRLTVL.

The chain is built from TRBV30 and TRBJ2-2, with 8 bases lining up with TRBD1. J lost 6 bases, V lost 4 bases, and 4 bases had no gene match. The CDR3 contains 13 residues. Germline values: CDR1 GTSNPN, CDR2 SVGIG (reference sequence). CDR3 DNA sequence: TGTGCCTGGAACAGGGGGGAATCCGGGGAGCTGTTTTTT. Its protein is CAWNRGESGELFF. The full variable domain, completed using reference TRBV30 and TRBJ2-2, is SQTIHQWPATLVQPVGSPLSLECTVEGTSNPNLYWYRQAAGRGLQLLFYSVGIGQISSEVPQNLSASRPQDRQFILSSKKLLLSDSGFYLCAWNRGESGELFFGEGSRLTVL.

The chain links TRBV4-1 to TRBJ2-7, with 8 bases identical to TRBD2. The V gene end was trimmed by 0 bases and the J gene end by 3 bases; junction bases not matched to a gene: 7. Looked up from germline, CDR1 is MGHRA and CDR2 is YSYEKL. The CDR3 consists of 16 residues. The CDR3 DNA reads TGCGCCAGCAGCCAAGAAGCTAGCGGGTCCCGCTACGAGCAGTACTTC. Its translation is CASSQEASGSRYEQYF.

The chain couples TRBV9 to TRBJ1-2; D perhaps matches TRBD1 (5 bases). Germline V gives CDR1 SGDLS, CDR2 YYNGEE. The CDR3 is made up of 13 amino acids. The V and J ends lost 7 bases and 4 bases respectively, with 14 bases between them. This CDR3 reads CASGRQGSYGYTF. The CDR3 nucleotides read TGTGCCAGCGGGAGGCAGGGAAGCTATGGCTACACCTTC.

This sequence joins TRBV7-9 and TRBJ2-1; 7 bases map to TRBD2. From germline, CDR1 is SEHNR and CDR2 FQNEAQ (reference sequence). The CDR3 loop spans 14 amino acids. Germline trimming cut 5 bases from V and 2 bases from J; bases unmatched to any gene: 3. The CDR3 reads CASSAGLAYNEQFF. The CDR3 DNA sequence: TGTGCCAGCAGCGCCGGACTAGCCTACAATGAGCAGTTCTTC.

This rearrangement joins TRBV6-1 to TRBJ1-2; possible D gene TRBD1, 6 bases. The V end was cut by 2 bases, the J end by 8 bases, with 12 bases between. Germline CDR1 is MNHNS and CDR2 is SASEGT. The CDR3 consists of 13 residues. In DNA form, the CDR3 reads TGTGCCAGCAGTGAAATCGAACAGGGAGGCTACACCTTC. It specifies CASSEIEQGGYTF.

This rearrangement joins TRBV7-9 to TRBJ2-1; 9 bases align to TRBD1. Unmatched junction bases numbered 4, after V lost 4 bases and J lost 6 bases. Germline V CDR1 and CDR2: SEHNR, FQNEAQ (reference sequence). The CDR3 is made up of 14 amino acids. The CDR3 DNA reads TGTGCCAGCAGCTCGGACAGGGGAGTCAATGAGCAGTTCTTC. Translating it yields CASSSDRGVNEQFF.

The CDR3 spells CASIYGRGGSYEQYF. The DNA of the CDR3 is TGTGCCAGCATATATGGTAGGGGGGGATCCTACGAGCAGTACTTC. V gene TRBV2 combines with J gene TRBJ2-7; D is possibly TRBD2 (7 bases). This CDR3 spans 15 amino acids. Germline CDR1 is SNHLY and CDR2 is FYNNEI. The V end lost 7 bases, the J end lost 1 base, and 17 bases lay between the germline ends.

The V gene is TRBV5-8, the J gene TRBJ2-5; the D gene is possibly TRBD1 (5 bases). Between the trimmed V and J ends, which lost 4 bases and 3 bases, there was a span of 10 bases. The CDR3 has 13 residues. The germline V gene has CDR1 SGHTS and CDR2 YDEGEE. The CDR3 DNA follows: TGTGCCAGCAGCCCAGACAGTAAAGAGACCCAGTACTTC. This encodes CASSPDSKETQYF.

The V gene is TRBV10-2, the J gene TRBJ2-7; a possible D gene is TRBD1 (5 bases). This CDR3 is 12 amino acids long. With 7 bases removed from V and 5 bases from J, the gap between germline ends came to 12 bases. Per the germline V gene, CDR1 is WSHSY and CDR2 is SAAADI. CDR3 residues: CASIKTADEQYF. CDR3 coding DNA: TGCGCCAGCATTAAGACAGCCGACGAGCAGTACTTC.

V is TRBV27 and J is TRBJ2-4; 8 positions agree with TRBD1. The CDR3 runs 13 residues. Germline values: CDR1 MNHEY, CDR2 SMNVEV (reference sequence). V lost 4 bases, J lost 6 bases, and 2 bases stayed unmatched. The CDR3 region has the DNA TGTGCCAGCAGTTCGGACAGGGCAAACATTCAGTACTTC. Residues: CASSSDRANIQYF.

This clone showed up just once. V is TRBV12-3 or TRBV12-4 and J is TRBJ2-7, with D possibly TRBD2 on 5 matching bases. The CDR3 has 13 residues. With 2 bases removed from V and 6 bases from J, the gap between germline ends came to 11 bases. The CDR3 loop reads CASSLSGVLEQYF. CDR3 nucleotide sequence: TGTGCCAGCAGTTTATCCGGGGTTCTCGAGCAGTACTTC.

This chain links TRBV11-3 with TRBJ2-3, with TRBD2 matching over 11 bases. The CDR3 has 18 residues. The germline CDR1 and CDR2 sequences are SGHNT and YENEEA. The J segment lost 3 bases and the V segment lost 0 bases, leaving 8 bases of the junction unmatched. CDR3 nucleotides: TGTGCCAGCAGCTTAGATAAACGGCTAGCGGGAGGAACAGATACGCAGTATTTT. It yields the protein CASSLDKRLAGGTDTQYF.

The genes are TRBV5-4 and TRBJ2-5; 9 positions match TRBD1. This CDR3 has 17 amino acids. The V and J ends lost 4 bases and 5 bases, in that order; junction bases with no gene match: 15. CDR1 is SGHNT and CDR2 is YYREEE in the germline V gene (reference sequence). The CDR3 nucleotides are TGTGCCAGCAGCCGCCCATTACAGGGGGCCACGGTGGAGACCCAGTACTTC. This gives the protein CASSRPLQGATVETQYF.

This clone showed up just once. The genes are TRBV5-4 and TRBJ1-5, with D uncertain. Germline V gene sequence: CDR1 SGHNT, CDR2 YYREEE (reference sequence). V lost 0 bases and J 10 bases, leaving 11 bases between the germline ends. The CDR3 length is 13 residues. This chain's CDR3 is CASSLDGISPQHF. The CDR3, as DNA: TGTGCCAGCAGCTTGGACGGGATCAGCCCCCAGCATTTT.

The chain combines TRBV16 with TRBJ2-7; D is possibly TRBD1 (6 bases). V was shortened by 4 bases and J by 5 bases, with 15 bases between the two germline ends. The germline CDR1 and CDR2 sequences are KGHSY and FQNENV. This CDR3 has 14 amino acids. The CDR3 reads CASSPTAQGHEQYF. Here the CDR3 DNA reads TGTGCCAGCAGCCCAACCGCTCAGGGGCACGAGCAGTACTTC.

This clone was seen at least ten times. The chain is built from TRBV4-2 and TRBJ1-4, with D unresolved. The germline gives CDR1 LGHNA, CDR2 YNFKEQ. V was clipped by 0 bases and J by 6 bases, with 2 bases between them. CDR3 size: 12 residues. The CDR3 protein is CASSQDYEKLFF. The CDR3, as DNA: TGTGCCAGCAGCCAAGACTATGAAAAACTGTTTTTT.

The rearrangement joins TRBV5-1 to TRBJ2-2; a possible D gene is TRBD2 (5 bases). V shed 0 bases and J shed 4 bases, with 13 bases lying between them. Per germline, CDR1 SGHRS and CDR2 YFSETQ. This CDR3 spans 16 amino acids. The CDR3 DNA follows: TGCGCCAGCAGCTTGGCCGCTCAGGCGGGCACCGGGGAGCTGTTTTTT. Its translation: CASSLAAQAGTGELFF.

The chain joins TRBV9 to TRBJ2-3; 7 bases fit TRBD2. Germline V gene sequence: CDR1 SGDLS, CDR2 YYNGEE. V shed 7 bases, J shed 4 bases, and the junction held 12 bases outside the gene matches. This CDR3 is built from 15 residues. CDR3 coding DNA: TGTGCCAGCTCTCGGACGGGGAGGGAGGCAGATACGCAGTATTTT. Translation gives CASSRTGREADTQYF.

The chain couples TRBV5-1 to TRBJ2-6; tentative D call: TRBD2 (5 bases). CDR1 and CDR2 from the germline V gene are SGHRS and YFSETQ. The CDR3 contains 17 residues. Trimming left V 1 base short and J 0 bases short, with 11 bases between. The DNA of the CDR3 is TGCGCCAGCAGCTTGAGGGTGGGAGACTCTGGGGCCAACGTCCTGACTTTC. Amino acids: CASSLRVGDSGANVLTF.

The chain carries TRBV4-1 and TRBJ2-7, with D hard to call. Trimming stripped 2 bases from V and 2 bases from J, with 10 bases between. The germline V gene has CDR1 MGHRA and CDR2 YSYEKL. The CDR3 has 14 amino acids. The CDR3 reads CASSQLVRPYEQYF. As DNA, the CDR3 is TGCGCCAGCAGCCAATTGGTCAGGCCCTACGAGCAGTACTTC.

The CDR3 DNA reads TGTGCCAGCAGCCCCTTGGGACAGGCCCGGGCAGGCTACACCTTC. This codes for CASSPLGQARAGYTF. The J gene is TRBJ1-2, the V gene TRBV7-8; 8 bases line up with TRBD1. CDR3 length: 15 amino acids. The V gene's germline CDR1 is SGHVS and CDR2 FQNEAQ. The J segment lost 8 bases and the V segment lost 5 bases, leaving 13 bases of the junction unmatched. Filled out from reference TRBV7-8 and TRBJ1-2, the complete variable domain reads GAGVSQSPRYKVAKRGQDVALRCDPISGHVSLFWYQQALGQGPEFLTYFQNEAQLDKSGLPSDRFFAERPEGSVSTLKIQRTQQEDSAVYLCASSPLGQARAGYTFGSGTRLTVV.

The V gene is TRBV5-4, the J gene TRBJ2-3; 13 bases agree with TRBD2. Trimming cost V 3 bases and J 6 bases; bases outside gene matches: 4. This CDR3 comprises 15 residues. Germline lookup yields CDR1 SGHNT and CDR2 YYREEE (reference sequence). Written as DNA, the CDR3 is TGTGCCAGCAGCTCGACTAGCGGGAGGTCGGATACGCAGTATTTT. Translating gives CASSSTSGRSDTQYF.